The T cell receptor beta chain described here comes from a study of blood T cell repertoires in COVID-19. For the study at large: The cDNA or gDNA used as material had been derived from T cells, B-cell-depleted T cells, or PBMCs.

In the study's own analysis: Counts of nucleated cells, estimated from reference gene primer amplification, were obtained. Using immunoSEQ multiplex PCR, the repertoire was profiled, and TCRdb retains in-frame clones only, with some absent. The DNA was the basis for D and trimming; V, J and clone size are from that table. The table records some 180,000 clones, 80% of them present only once. V gave up 6 bases and J gave up 9 bases, with 9 bases separating them. The CDR3 is made up of 11 amino acids. The germline V gene has CDR1 SNHLY and CDR2 FYNNEI. This TCR was sampled from a man in his fifties or sixties with acute or convalescent COVID-19. The sequencing sample was made of peripheral blood. This chain links TRBV2 with TRBJ2-1, with D possibly TRBD2 on 5 matching bases. The chain's CDR3 is CASSPSREQFF. The CDR3 region has the DNA TGTGCCAGCAGCCCTAGCCGTGAGCAGTTCTTC.